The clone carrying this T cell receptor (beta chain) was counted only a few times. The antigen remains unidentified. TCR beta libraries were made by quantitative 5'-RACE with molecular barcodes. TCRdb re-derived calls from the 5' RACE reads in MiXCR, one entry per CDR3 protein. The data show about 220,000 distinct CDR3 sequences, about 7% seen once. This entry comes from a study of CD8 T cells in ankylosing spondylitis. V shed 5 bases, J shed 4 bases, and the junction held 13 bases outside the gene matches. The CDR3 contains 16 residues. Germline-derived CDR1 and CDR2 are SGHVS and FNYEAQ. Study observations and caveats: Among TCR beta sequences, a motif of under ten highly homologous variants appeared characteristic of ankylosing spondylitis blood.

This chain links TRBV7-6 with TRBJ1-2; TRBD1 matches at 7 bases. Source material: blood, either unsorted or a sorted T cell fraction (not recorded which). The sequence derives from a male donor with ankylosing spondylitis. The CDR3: CASSRTSGQSTYGYTF. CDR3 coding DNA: TGTGCCAGCAGCCGAACCTCGGGACAGTCGACCTATGGCTACACCTTC.